The clone carrying this T cell receptor beta chain was seen a few times. Its antigen is still unknown. These data come from a study of identical twins. Addition of a universal primer site occurred through template switching, and cDNA carried unique molecular identifiers. TCRdb reanalysed the 5' RACE reads using MiXCR and keeps one entry per CDR3 protein. The data contain some 560,000 distinct CDR3 sequences, approximately 10% of them singletons. The V gene's germline CDR1 is MNHNS and CDR2 SASEGT. The CDR3 runs to 14 residues. V shed 6 bases and J 2 bases; nucleotides not matched to a gene: 7. Study-level findings and limits: Abundant beta clonotypes from cord blood had fewer insertions, unlike memory repertoires, which showed none. Because invariant MAIT and iNKT cells could be present, zero-insertion analyses could be partly confounded.

These same records also appear under a second study, on yellow fever vaccine responses in identical twins.

The TCR was taken from a woman in her late teens or twenties in good health. The V and J genes are TRBV6-1 and TRBJ2-7; 7 bases fit TRBD1. The specimen was PBMCs. The CDR3 here is CASSRGQITYEQYF. CDR3 bases: TGTGCCAGCAGCCGGGGACAGATAACCTACGAGCAGTACTTC.